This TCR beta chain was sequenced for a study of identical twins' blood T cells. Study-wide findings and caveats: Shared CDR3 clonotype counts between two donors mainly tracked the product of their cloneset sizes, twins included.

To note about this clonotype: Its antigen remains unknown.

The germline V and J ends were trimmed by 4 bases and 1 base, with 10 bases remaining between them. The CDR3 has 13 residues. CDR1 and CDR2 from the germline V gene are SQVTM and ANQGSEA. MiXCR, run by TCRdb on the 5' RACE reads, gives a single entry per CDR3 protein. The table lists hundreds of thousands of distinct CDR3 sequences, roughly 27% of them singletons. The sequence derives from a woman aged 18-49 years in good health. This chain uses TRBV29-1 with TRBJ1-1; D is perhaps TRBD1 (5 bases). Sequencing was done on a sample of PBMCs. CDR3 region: CSVGADKNTEAFF. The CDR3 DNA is TGCAGCGTTGGGGCGGACAAGAACACTGAAGCTTTCTTT.